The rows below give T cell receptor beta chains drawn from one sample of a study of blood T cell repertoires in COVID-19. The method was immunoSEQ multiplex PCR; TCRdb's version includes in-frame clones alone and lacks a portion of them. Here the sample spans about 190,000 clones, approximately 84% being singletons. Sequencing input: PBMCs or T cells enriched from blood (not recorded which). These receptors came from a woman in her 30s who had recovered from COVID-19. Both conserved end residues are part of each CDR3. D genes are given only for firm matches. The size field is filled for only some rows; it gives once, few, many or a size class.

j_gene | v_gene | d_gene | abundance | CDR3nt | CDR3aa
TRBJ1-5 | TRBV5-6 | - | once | TGTGCCAGCAGCTTCGAGGGACTCAATCAGCCCCAGCATTTT | CASSFEGLNQPQHF
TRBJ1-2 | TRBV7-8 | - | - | TGTGCCAGCAGCTTAGCCGGCGGCAGGGGAGAGAGCTACACCTTC | CASSLAGGRGESYTF
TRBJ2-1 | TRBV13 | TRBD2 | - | TGTGCCAGCAGCTATACCGGGACTAGCGGTTACAATGAGCAGTTCTTC | CASSYTGTSGYNEQFF
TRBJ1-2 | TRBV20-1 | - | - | TGCAGCGGCGGGGGAAACGATGGCTACACCTTC | CSGGGNDGYTF
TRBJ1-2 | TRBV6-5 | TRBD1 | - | TGTGCCAGCAGGGAGGGACAGGGGCTGCATGGCTACACCTTC | CASREGQGLHGYTF
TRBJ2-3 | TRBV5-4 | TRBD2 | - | TGTGCCAGCAGCTTCGGGCCTAGCGGGGGAGTAGATACGCAGTATTTT | CASSFGPSGGVDTQYF
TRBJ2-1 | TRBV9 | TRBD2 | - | TGTGCCAGCAGCGACCTGGAGACTAGCGTTTACAATGAGCAGTTCTTC | CASSDLETSVYNEQFF
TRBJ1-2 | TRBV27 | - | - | TGTGCCAGCAGTTCCTCGGACACCCCTGCCAGACCCTATGGCTACACCTTC | CASSSSDTPARPYGYTF
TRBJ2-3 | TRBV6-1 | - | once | TGTGCCAGCAGTGAAGTTCGCTGGATCCCGACTAGCACAGATACGCAGTATTTT | CASSEVRWIPTSTDTQYF
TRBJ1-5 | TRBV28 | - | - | TGTGCCAGCAGTTTAAGTTCCAGTAGCAATCAGCCCCAGCATTTT | CASSLSSSSNQPQHF
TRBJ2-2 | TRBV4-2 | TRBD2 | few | TGTGCCAGCAGCCAAGGGGTCGGCGGGAGAAACACCGGGGAGCTGTTTTTT | CASSQGVGGRNTGELFF
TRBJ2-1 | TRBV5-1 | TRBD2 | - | TGCGCCAGCAGCTACGATAAAGCGGGGGCCGCAGGTAATGAGCAGTTCTTC | CASSYDKAGAAGNEQFF
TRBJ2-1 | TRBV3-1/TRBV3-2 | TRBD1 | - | TGTGCCAGCAGCCCGATGGGACAGGGGGCAAGGAATGAGCAGTTCTTC | CASSPMGQGARNEQFF
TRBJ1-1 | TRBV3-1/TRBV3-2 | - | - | TGTGCCAGCAGCCAAGGTATAGAAGCTTTCTTT | CASSQGIEAFF
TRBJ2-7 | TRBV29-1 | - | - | TGCAGCGTTGCGGGGGCCTACGAGCAGTACTTC | CSVAGAYEQYF
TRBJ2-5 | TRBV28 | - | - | TGTGCCAGCAGTTCGGGGAAAGAGACCCAGTACTTC | CASSSGKETQYF